The clone carrying this TCR beta chain appeared a few times. This sample is drawn from a study of cytomegalovirus exposure and HLA in healthy donors. Study-wide background: An earlier analysis found some 100 million unique TCR beta sequences from around 180 million T cells.

The PCR ran on 60 Vbeta and 13 Jbeta primers. Original processing notes: A later analysis tallied roughly 77 million unique TCR beta chains, around 10 million of them shared. The protocol was immunoSEQ multiplex PCR, while the TCRdb copy is restricted to in-frame clones and leaves out a portion. D and trimming were read from the DNA, whereas the V and J calls and clone size are those reported in that table. The sample holds over 130,000 clones, 80% seen once. The clonotype originates from a man aged 50-60 years in good health and CMV-seronegative. The material sequenced was PBMCs.

This chain's CDR3 is CSVEVGGADTQYF. The CDR3 DNA sequence: TGCAGCGTTGAAGTGGGAGGGGCGGATACGCAGTATTTT. The chain carries TRBV29-1 and TRBJ2-3; TRBD2 matches 7 bases. Trimming took 1 base from V and 6 from J; bases not matched to a gene: 4. From germline, CDR1 is SQVTM and CDR2 ANQGSEA. CDR3 length equals 13 residues.